The 5 T cell receptor beta chains presented below share a single source sample, sequenced in a study of radiation and T cells in renal cell carcinoma. The table came from immunoSEQ multiplex PCR; TCRdb's copy has only in-frame clones and leaves some out. The repertoire holds 8,000 to 8,500 clones, roughly two thirds seen once, with roughly 22% in the top ten. Treatment of the sample: treatment-naive control, cytoreductive nephrectomy. The material was tumor tissue, obtained from a patient whose treatment was nephrectomy without radiotherapy. These receptors were collected from a man in his 60s with renal cell carcinoma.

The V and J genes are TRBV4-1 and TRBJ2-1; TRBD2 agrees at 10 bases. The trim removed 1 base at V and 2 bases at J, leaving 8 bases unmatched. This CDR3 is built from 18 residues. From germline, CDR1 is MGHRA and CDR2 YSYEKL. The CDR3 here is CASSQARGLAGAYNEQFF. DNA of the CDR3: TGCGCCAGCAGCCAAGCGCGCGGGCTAGCGGGGGCCTACAATGAGCAGTTCTTC.

This clone was recorded a few times. The gene calls are TRBV11-2 and TRBJ1-1; TRBD1 is a possible D gene (5 bases). Trimming left V 1 base short and J 10 bases short, with 10 bases between. The CDR3 covers 12 residues. CDR1 is SGHAT and CDR2 is FQNNGV in the germline V gene. CDR3 amino acids: CASSLVGTGAFF. The CDR3 nucleotides read TGTGCCAGCAGCTTAGTCGGGACGGGAGCTTTCTTT.

This clone appeared once. The chain carries TRBV7-6 and TRBJ2-7; no definite D call. The CDR3 consists of 13 residues. Germline-derived CDR1 and CDR2 are SGHVS and FNYEAQ. V was pared by 5 bases and J by 5 bases, with 13 bases between. CDR3 amino acids: CASSPPWQNEQYF. The CDR3 coding sequence is TGTGCCAGCAGCCCCCCTTGGCAGAACGAGCAGTACTTC.

The chain's CDR3 is CASSLEVLIGDEQFF. The CDR3 DNA is TGCGCCAGCAGCTTAGAAGTTCTCATTGGGGATGAGCAGTTCTTC. The rearrangement joins TRBV5-1 to TRBJ2-1; D remains ambiguous. From germline, CDR1 is SGHRS and CDR2 YFSETQ. Trimming stripped 2 bases from V and 8 bases from J, with 17 bases between. The CDR3 is 15 residues long.

This clone has only one observation. The chain uses TRBV5-1 and TRBJ2-7; D perhaps matches TRBD1 (5 bases). The CDR3 runs 14 residues. CDR1 is SGHRS, CDR2 YFSETQ, per germline. Trimming cost V 3 bases and J 4 bases, with 14 bases left between them. CDR3 protein: CASSSQGVPYEQYF. CDR3 in DNA: TGCGCCAGCAGCTCCCAGGGCGTTCCTTACGAGCAGTACTTC.